The TCR beta chain described here comes from a study of beta chain features in type 1 diabetes. As for the study in general: Across all samples, fewer than 120,000,000 sorted cells were examined.

CD4+ naive, central memory, regulatory and stem cell-like memory cells were sorted via CD45RO/CCR7/CD25/CD127/CD95/CD27. The authors reverse transcribed all of the isolated RNA, so sequencing captured expressed TCRB transcripts. This table comes from immunoSEQ multiplex PCR, and its TCRdb copy is limited to in-frame clones, with some not included. The table includes 95,000 to 150,000 clones, roughly 17% detected once. Study outcomes and limitations: TCRB CDR3s from Type 1 diabetes patients were moderately but significantly shorter in all four CD4+ subsets.

The V gene lost 0 bases and the J gene lost 5 bases, with 13 bases spanning the gap. CDR1 and CDR2 from the germline V gene are MNHNY and SVGAGI (reference sequence). There are 15 residues in the CDR3. As concerns this clone: Its target is not known.

The receptor was isolated from a man younger than 35 with type 1 diabetes. The J gene is TRBJ2-5, the V gene TRBV6-6; D possibly uses TRBD1 or TRBD2 (5 bases each). Sequencing was carried out using central memory CD4+ T cells from blood. CDR3: CASSYSLGVGETQYF. DNA of the CDR3: TGTGCCAGCAGTTACTCGTTGGGGGTCGGGGAGACCCAGTACTTC.